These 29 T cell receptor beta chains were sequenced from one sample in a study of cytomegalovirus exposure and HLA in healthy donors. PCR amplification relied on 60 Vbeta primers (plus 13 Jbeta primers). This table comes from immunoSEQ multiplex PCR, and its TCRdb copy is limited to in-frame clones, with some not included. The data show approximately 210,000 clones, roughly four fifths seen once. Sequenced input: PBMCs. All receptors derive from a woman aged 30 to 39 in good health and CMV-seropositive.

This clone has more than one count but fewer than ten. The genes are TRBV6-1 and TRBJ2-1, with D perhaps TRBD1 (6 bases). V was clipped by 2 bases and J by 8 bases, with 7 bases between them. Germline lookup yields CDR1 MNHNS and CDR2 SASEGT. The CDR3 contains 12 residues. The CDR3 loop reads CASSETGYEQFF. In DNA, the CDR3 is TGTGCCAGCAGTGAAACAGGGTATGAGCAGTTCTTC.

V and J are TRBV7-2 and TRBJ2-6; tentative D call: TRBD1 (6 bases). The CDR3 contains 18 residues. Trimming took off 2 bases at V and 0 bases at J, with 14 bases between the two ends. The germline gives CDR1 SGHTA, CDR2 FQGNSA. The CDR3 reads CASSLLGTLNSGANVLTF. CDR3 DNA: TGTGCCAGCAGCTTACTCGGGACACTCAACTCTGGGGCCAACGTCCTGACTTTC.

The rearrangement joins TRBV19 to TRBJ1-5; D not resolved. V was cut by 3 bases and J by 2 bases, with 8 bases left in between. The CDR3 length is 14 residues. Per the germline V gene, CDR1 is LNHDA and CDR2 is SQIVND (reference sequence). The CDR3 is CASSMEWGNQPQHF. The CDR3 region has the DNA TGTGCCAGTAGTATGGAGTGGGGCAATCAGCCCCAGCATTTT.

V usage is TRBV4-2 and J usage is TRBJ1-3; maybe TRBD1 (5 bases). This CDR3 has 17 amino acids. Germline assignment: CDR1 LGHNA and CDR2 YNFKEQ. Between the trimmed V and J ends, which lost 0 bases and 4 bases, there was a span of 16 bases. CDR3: CASSQDDARGGGNTIYF. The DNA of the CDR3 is TGTGCCAGCAGCCAAGATGACGCAAGGGGAGGCGGAAACACCATATATTTT.

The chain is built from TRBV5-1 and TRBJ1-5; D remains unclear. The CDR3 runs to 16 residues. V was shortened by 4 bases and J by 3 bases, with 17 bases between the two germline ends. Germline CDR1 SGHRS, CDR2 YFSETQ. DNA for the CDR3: TGCGCCAGCAGCACCGAACCAGCGGCGAACAATCAGCCCCAGCATTTT. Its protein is CASSTEPAANNQPQHF.

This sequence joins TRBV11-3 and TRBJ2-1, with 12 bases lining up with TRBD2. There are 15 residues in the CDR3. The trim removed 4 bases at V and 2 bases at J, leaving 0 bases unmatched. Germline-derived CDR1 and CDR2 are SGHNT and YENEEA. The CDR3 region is CASSSSGGAYNEQFF. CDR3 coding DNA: TGTGCCAGCAGCTCTAGCGGGGGGGCCTACAATGAGCAGTTCTTC. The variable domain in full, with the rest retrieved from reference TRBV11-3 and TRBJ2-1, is EAGVVQSPRYKIIEKKQPVAFWCNPISGHNTLYWYLQNLGQGPELLIRYENEEAVDDSQLPKDRFSAERLKGVDSTLKIQPAELGDSAVYLCASSSSGGAYNEQFFGPGTRLTVL.

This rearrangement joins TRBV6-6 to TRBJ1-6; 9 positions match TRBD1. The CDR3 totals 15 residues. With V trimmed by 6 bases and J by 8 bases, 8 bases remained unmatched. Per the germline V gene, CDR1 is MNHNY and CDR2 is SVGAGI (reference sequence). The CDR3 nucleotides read TGTGCCAGCAGGGCGCCGGGACAGGGTTATTCACCCCTCCACTTT. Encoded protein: CASRAPGQGYSPLHF.

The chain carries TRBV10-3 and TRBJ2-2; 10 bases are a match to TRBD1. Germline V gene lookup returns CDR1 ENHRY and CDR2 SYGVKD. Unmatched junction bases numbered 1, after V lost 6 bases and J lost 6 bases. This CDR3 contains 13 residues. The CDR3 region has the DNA TGTGCCATCAGAGACAGGGGGCCCGGGGAGCTGTTTTTT. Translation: CAIRDRGPGELFF.

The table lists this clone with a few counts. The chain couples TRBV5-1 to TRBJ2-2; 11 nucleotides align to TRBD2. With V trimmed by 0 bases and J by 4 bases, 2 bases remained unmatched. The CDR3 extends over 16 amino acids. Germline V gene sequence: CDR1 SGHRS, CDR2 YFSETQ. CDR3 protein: CASSLASGGLTGELFF. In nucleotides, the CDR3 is TGCGCCAGCAGCTTGGCTAGCGGGGGGCTCACCGGGGAGCTGTTTTTT.

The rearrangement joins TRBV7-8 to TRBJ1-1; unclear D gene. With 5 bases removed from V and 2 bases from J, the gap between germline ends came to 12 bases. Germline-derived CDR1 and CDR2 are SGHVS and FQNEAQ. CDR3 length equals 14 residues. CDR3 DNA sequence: TGTGCCAGCAGCGCTGGAGCGGACAACACTGAAGCTTTCTTT. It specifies CASSAGADNTEAFF.

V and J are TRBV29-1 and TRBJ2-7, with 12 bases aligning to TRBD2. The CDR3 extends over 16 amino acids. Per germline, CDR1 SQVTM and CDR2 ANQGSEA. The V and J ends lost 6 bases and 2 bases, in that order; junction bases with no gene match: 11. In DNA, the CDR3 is TGCAGCGTCCATGCCCCCCTAGCGGGAGGGCCCTACGAGCAGTACTTC. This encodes CSVHAPLAGGPYEQYF.

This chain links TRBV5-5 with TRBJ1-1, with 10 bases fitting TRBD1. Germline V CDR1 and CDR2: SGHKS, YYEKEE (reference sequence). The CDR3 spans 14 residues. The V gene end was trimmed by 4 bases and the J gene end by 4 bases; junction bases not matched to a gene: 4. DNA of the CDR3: TGTGCCAGCAGCCGAAGACAGGGGGCCACTGAAGCTTTCTTT. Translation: CASSRRQGATEAFF.

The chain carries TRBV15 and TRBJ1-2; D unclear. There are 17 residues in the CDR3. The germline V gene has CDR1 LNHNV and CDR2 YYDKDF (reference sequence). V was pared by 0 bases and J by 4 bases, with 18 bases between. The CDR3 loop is CATSRERFLAGFYGYTF. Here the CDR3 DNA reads TGTGCCACCAGCAGAGAGAGGTTCCTAGCGGGGTTCTATGGCTACACCTTC. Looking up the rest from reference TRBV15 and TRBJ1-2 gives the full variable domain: DAMVIQNPRYQVTQFGKPVTLSCSQTLNHNVMYWYQQKSSQAPKLLFHYYDKDFNNEADTPDNFQSRRPNTSFCFLDIRSPGLGDTAMYLCATSRERFLAGFYGYTFGSGTRLTVV.

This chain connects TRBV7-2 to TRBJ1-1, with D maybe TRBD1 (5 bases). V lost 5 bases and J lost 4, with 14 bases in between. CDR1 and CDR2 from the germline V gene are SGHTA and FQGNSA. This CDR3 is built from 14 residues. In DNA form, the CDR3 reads TGTGCCAGCAGCGCCGGTGCCGACAGCACTGAAGCTTTCTTT. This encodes CASSAGADSTEAFF.

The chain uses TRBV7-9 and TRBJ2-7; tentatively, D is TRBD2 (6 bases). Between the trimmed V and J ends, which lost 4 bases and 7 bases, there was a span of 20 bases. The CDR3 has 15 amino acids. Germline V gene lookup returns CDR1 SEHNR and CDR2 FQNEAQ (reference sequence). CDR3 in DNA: TGTGCCAGCAGCTGGGGGGTAGCGGAGGGAGGAGAGCAGTACTTC. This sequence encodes CASSWGVAEGGEQYF.

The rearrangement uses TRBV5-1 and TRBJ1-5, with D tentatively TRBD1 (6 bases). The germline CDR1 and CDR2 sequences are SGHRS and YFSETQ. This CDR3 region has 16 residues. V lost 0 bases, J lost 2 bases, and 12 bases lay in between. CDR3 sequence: CASSLGGPLGNQPQHF. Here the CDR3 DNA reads TGCGCCAGCAGCTTGGGGGGGCCCCTCGGCAATCAGCCCCAGCATTTT.

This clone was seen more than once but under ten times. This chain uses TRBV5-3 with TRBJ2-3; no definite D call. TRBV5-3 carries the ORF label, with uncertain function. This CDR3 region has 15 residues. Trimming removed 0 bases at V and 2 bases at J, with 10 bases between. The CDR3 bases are TGTGCCAGAAGCTTGGCCTGGCGGTCCACAGATACGCAGTATTTT. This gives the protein CARSLAWRSTDTQYF.

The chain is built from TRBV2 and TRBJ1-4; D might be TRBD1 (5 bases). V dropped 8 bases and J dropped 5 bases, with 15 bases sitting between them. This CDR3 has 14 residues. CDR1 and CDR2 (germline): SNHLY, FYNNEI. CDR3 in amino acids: CASASDRWNEKLFF. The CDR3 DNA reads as TGTGCCAGCGCGTCTGACAGATGGAATGAAAAACTGTTTTTT.

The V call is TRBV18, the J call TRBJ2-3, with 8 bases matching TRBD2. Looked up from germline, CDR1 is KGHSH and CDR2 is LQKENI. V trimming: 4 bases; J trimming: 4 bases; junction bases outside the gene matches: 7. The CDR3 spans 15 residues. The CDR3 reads CASSQTGTSSDTQYF. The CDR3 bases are TGTGCCAGCTCACAAACCGGGACTAGTTCAGATACGCAGTATTTT.

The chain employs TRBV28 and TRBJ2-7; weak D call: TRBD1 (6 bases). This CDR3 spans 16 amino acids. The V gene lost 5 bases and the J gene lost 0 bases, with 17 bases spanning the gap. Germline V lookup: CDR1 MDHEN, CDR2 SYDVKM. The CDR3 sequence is CASSPLGGLSSYEQYF. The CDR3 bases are TGTGCCAGCAGTCCCCTAGGGGGTCTCAGCTCCTACGAGCAGTACTTC.

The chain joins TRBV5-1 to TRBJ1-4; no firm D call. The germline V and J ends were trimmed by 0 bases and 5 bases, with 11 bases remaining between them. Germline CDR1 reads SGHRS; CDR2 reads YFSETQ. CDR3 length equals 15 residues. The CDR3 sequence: CASSLAGVLNEKLFF. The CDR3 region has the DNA TGCGCCAGCAGCTTGGCCGGGGTATTGAATGAAAAACTGTTTTTT.

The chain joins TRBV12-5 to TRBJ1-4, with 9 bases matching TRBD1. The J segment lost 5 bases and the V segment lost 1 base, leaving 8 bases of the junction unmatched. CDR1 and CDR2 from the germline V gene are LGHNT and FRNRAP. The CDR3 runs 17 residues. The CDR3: CASGLAPRTGVNEKLFF. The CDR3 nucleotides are TGTGCTAGTGGTTTGGCGCCCCGGACAGGGGTGAATGAAAAACTGTTTTTT.

The CDR3 protein is CASSTIAGIETYEQYF. CDR3 nucleotides: TGTGCCAGCAGCACGATAGCGGGAATTGAGACCTACGAGCAGTACTTC. The genes are TRBV7-2 and TRBJ2-7; 8 nucleotides agree with TRBD2. Germline-derived CDR1 and CDR2 are SGHTA and FQGNSA. The CDR3 is 16 residues long. The V gene end was trimmed by 5 bases and the J gene end by 2 bases; junction bases not matched to a gene: 11.

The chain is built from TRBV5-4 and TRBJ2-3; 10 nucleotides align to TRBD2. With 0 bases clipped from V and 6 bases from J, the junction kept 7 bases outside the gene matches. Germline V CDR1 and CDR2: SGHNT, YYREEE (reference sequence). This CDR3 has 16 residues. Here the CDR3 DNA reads TGTGCCAGCAGCTTGGGGACTAGCGGACTGGAGGATACGCAGTATTTT. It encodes CASSLGTSGLEDTQYF.

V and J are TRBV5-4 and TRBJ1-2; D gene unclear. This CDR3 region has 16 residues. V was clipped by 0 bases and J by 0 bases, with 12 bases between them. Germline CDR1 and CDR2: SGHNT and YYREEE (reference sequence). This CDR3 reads CASSLGRLPTNYGYTF. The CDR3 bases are TGTGCCAGCAGCTTGGGCAGGCTTCCCACTAACTATGGCTACACCTTC.

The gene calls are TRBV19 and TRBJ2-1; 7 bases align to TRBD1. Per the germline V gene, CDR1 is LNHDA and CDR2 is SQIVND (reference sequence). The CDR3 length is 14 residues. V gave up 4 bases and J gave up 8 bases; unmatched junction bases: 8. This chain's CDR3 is CASSNGQVFDEQFF. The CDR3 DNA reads TGTGCCAGTAGTAACGGACAGGTTTTCGATGAGCAGTTCTTC. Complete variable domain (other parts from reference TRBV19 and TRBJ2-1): DGGITQSPKYLFRKEGQNVTLSCEQNLNHDAMYWYRQDPGQGLRLIYYSQIVNDFQKGDIAEGYSVSREKKESFPLTVTSAQKNPTAFYLCASSNGQVFDEQFFGPGTRLTVL.

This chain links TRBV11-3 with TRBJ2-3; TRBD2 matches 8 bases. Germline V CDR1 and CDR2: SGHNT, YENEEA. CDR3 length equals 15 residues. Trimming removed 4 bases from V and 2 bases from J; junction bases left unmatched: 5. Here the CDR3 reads CASSSHSGNTDTQYF. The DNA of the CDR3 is TGTGCCAGCAGCTCCCATAGCGGGAACACAGATACGCAGTATTTT.

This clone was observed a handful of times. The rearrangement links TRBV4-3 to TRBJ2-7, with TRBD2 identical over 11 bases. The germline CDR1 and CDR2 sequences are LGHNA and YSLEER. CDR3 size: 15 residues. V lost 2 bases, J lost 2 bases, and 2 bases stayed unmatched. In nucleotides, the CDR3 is TGCGCCAGCAGCCAATCTAGCGGGGGGACCTACGAGCAGTACTTC. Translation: CASSQSSGGTYEQYF.

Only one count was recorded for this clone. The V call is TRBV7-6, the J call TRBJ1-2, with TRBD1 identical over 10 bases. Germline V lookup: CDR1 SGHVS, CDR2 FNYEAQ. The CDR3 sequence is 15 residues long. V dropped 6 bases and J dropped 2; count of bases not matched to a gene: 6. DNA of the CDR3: TGTGCCAGCAGTAAGACAGGGGGCAAAAACTATGGCTACACCTTC. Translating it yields CASSKTGGKNYGYTF.